The next 28 T cell receptor beta chains were all read from a single sample in a study of neurological immune-mediated disorders. Noted time point: longitudinal time-point 3. Using its own MiXCR run on the 5' RACE reads, TCRdb lists one record per CDR3 protein. The sample consists of approximately 89,000 distinct CDR3 sequences, around 4% of them appearing once. Sequenced material: PBMCs. The receptor source for this set is a woman aged 55-69 years with multiple sclerosis.

There are many counts of this clonotype. V usage is TRBV20-1 and J usage is TRBJ1-2, with D unclear. Germline V gene sequence: CDR1 DFQATT, CDR2 SNEGSKA (reference sequence). The CDR3 totals 11 residues. The V end was cut by 3 bases, the J end by 8 bases, with 10 bases between. Here the CDR3 reads CSARREGGYTF. Here the CDR3 DNA reads TGCAGTGCTAGGAGAGAGGGAGGCTACACCTTC.

This clonotype was counted at least ten times. V usage is TRBV18 and J usage is TRBJ2-2; D uncertain. The germline V and J ends were trimmed by 0 bases and 1 base, with 9 bases remaining between them. The CDR3 spans 16 residues. CDR1 and CDR2 (germline): KGHSH, LQKENI. CDR3 loop: CASSPPFPRNTGELFF. CDR3 nucleotide sequence: TGTGCCAGCTCACCACCGTTCCCGAGGAACACCGGGGAGCTGTTTTTT.

This clonotype appeared many times. This chain uses TRBV10-3 with TRBJ1-4, with D maybe TRBD1 (5 bases). This CDR3 has 15 amino acids. Germline V lookup: CDR1 ENHRY, CDR2 SYGVKD. V lost 8 bases and J 1 base, leaving 14 bases between the germline ends. The CDR3 loop reads CAIGPGRGTNEKLFF. The CDR3 bases are TGTGCCATCGGCCCAGGGAGGGGAACTAATGAAAAACTGTTTTTT.

This clonotype was counted ten times or more. V and J are TRBV6-4 and TRBJ1-1; 11 bases fit TRBD1. This CDR3 has 14 amino acids. The V gene's germline CDR1 is MRHNA and CDR2 SNTAGT. With V trimmed by 3 bases and J by 6 bases, 3 bases remained unmatched. CDR3 protein: CASSEGQGVSEAFF. CDR3 sequence (DNA): TGTGCCAGCAGTGAGGGACAGGGGGTCTCTGAAGCTTTCTTT.

This clonotype was picked up a small number of times. The V gene is TRBV18, the J gene TRBJ1-2, with 7 bases lining up with TRBD1. Trimming cost V 4 bases and J 6 bases; bases outside gene matches: 5. This CDR3 has 13 amino acids. Per germline, CDR1 KGHSH and CDR2 LQKENI. CDR3 in DNA: TGTGCCAGCTCACGATCCGGGACAGATGGCTACACCTTC. This sequence encodes CASSRSGTDGYTF.

The sample holds many counts of this clonotype. The rearrangement joins TRBV5-1 to TRBJ2-3; the match to TRBD2 covers 14 bases. CDR3 length equals 18 residues. V lost 7 bases to trimming and J lost 5 bases; unmatched junction nucleotides: 15. Germline CDR1 SGHRS, CDR2 YFSETQ. CDR3 bases: TGCGCCAGCTACCCCAACAGACTAGCGGGGGGGCGAGGAGATACGCAGTATTTT. It specifies CASYPNRLAGGRGDTQYF.

This clonotype was seen repeatedly, ten times or more. The chain carries TRBV5-1 and TRBJ2-5, with TRBD1 as a possible D gene (5 bases). Trimming took 2 bases from V and 4 from J, leaving 9 bases between them. The V gene's germline CDR1 is SGHRS and CDR2 YFSETQ. This CDR3 is built from 13 residues. CDR3 DNA: TGCGCCAGCAGCTTCAGGGTAACAGAGACCCAGTACTTC. Its translation: CASSFRVTETQYF.

This clonotype was counted at least ten times. The V gene is TRBV6-6, the J gene TRBJ1-4; perhaps TRBD1 as D (5 bases). CDR3 length: 15 amino acids. Trimming shortened V by 2 bases and J by 0 bases, and 7 bases separated the two germline ends. Germline CDR1 MNHNY, CDR2 SVGAGI (reference sequence). In DNA, the CDR3 is TGTGCCAGCAGTTACCAGGGAGCAACTAATGAAAAACTGTTTTTT. Its protein is CASSYQGATNEKLFF.

This clonotype was counted ten times or more. V is TRBV29-1 and J is TRBJ2-1; TRBD2 aligns across 8 bases. The CDR3 extends over 14 amino acids. Germline-derived CDR1 and CDR2 are SQVTM and ANQGSEA. V lost 3 bases and J lost 4; bases outside the gene matches: 5. The CDR3 nucleotides are TGCAGCGTTGACGCTAGCGGGCTTTACAATGAGCAGTTCTTC. Translated: CSVDASGLYNEQFF.

This clonotype has a count of ten or more. This chain uses TRBV12-3 or TRBV12-4 with TRBJ2-7; D may correspond to TRBD1 or TRBD2 (5 bases each). V was pared by 5 bases and J by 4 bases, with 18 bases between. This CDR3 has 15 residues. CDR3 coding DNA: TGTGCCAGCAGTCAACCGGGACGTAAAGGGTACGAGCAGTACTTC. Protein: CASSQPGRKGYEQYF.

This clonotype was picked up many times. This rearrangement joins TRBV7-6 to TRBJ2-3; TRBD1 matches 7 bases. Germline V gives CDR1 SGHVS, CDR2 FNYEAQ. CDR3 length equals 14 residues. With V trimmed by 6 bases and J by 2 bases, 5 bases remained unmatched. CDR3 amino acids: CASRYGQDTDTQYF. CDR3 DNA sequence: TGTGCCAGCAGATACGGACAGGACACAGATACGCAGTATTTT.

This clonotype showed up many times. This chain uses TRBV2 with TRBJ2-3; a weak D match, TRBD2 (6 bases). The CDR3 has 15 residues. Trimming shortened V by 3 bases and J by 2 bases, and 12 bases separated the two germline ends. Germline V gene data show CDR1 as SNHLY and CDR2 as FYNNEI. This chain's CDR3 is CASSDSRGFTDTQYF. The CDR3 DNA reads TGTGCCAGCAGTGACTCCCGGGGGTTCACAGATACGCAGTATTTT.

This clonotype showed up many times. CDR3 amino acids: CASSPPGQVMNSPLHF. The CDR3 DNA sequence: TGTGCCAGCAGTCCCCCCGGGCAGGTGATGAATTCACCCCTCCACTTT. The chain employs TRBV12-3 or TRBV12-4 and TRBJ1-6, with D hard to call. The CDR3 has 16 residues. Between the trimmed V and J ends, which lost 5 bases and 7 bases, there was a span of 18 bases.

At least ten counts were recorded for this clonotype. The genes are TRBV20-1 and TRBJ2-7; D might be TRBD1 (5 bases). Germline-derived CDR1 and CDR2 are DFQATT and SNEGSKA (reference sequence). V lost 4 bases and J lost 2, with 21 bases in between. There are 16 residues in the CDR3. This CDR3 is CSATTPRQGLTYEQYF. CDR3 bases: TGCAGTGCTACAACCCCCAGGCAGGGCCTAACCTACGAGCAGTACTTC.

In its sample, this clonotype was seen many times. The J gene is TRBJ1-1, the V gene TRBV20-1; the D is unclear. CDR1 is DFQATT, CDR2 SNEGSKA, per germline (reference sequence). The ends were cut back, 5 bases at V and 5 bases at J, with 12 bases in the middle. There are 12 residues in the CDR3. CDR3 sequence: CSADGGLTEAFF. CDR3 nucleotide sequence: TGCAGTGCTGACGGAGGGTTGACTGAAGCTTTCTTT.

This clonotype appeared many times. The V gene is TRBV4-1, the J gene TRBJ2-1; 11 bases are shared with TRBD2. There are 16 residues in the CDR3. After removal of 4 bases from V and 3 bases from J, the junction contained 5 bases not matched to a gene. Germline V gene lookup returns CDR1 MGHRA and CDR2 YSYEKL. The CDR3 coding sequence is TGCGCCAGCAGCCCCCCCGGGACTAGCGGCTACAATGAGCAGTTCTTC. Translated, it gives CASSPPGTSGYNEQFF.

This clonotype has just a few counts. The rearrangement uses TRBV20-1 and TRBJ1-5; unclear D gene. Germline V gene data show CDR1 as DFQATT and CDR2 as SNEGSKA (reference sequence). The CDR3 length is 14 residues. V was trimmed by 2 bases and J by 1 base, leaving 9 bases between them. The CDR3 DNA sequence: TGCAGTGCTAGAAAGGTTAACAGCAATCAGCCCCAGCATTTT. It specifies CSARKVNSNQPQHF.

This clonotype was seen many times. This sequence joins TRBV19 and TRBJ2-3; 10 bases are a match to TRBD2. The CDR3 is 17 residues long. Germline values: CDR1 LNHDA, CDR2 SQIVND (reference sequence). With V trimmed by 6 bases and J by 1 base, 10 bases remained unmatched. The CDR3 bases are TGTGCCAGTAGCCCCTGGGGCACTAGCGGGGGCACAGATACGCAGTATTTT. This gives the protein CASSPWGTSGGTDTQYF.

There are many counts of this clonotype. CDR3 in amino acids: CSAPVPNEKLFF. CDR3 coding DNA: TGCAGTGCCCCCGTGCCTAATGAAAAACTGTTTTTT. The chain joins TRBV20-1 to TRBJ1-4, with D unclear. V was shortened by 6 bases and J by 3 bases, with 8 bases between the two germline ends. CDR1 and CDR2 from the germline V gene are DFQATT and SNEGSKA (reference sequence). This CDR3 has 12 residues.

This clonotype showed up many times. With a much larger clone just one base away, this may be a read error. This chain joins TRBV18 and TRBJ2-5; D not certain. In germline, CDR1 is KGHSH, CDR2 LQKENI. CDR3 size: 12 residues. This chain's CDR3 is CDSSRYQETQYF. In DNA, the CDR3 is TGTGACAGCTCACGATACCAAGAGACCCAGTACTTC.

Regarding this clonotype: A junction end diverges from the germline sequence, so it may reflect a read error. V is TRBV15 and J is TRBJ2-6, with D perhaps matching TRBD1 (7 bases). Germline V gene data show CDR1 as LNHNV and CDR2 as YYDKDF (reference sequence). This CDR3 region has 14 residues. The CDR3 is CVTSRGAGANVLTF. CDR3 DNA sequence: TGTGTCACCAGCAGGGGGGCTGGGGCCAATGTCCTGACTTTC.

This clonotype was counted at least ten times. The rearrangement links TRBV2 to TRBJ2-3, with TRBD1 identical over 8 bases. Germline V gene sequence: CDR1 SNHLY, CDR2 FYNNEI. The ends lost 7 bases at V and 2 bases at J; junction bases unmatched: 11. There are 16 residues in the CDR3. This CDR3 reads CASTRGTGANTDTQYF. The CDR3 bases are TGTGCCAGCACAAGAGGGACAGGAGCTAACACAGATACGCAGTATTTT.

This clonotype was counted many times. The rearrangement links TRBV4-1 to TRBJ2-3, with 12 bases that match TRBD2. CDR1 and CDR2 from the germline V gene are MGHRA and YSYEKL. There are 18 residues in the CDR3. Unmatched junction bases numbered 4, after V lost 0 bases and J lost 0 bases. The CDR3 sequence: CASSQELAGGISTDTQYF. DNA of the CDR3: TGCGCCAGCAGCCAAGAACTAGCGGGGGGAATTAGCACAGATACGCAGTATTTT.

This clonotype was seen ten or more times. This chain links TRBV20-1 with TRBJ2-1, with 7 bases lining up with TRBD2. Losses at the gene ends were 0 bases for V and 4 bases for J; bases not matched to a gene: 9. CDR1 DFQATT and CDR2 SNEGSKA come from the germline V gene (reference sequence). CDR3 length: 16 amino acids. The CDR3 spells CSAREGGGGNYNEQFF. The CDR3 coding sequence is TGCAGTGCTAGAGAGGGCGGGGGAGGTAATTACAATGAGCAGTTCTTC.

In its sample, this clonotype was seen many times. The chain couples TRBV5-6 to TRBJ1-6, with 9 nucleotides matching TRBD1. V dropped 2 bases and J dropped 9; count of bases not matched to a gene: 3. The CDR3 spans 14 residues. Per germline, CDR1 SGHDT and CDR2 YYEEEE. CDR3 nucleotide sequence: TGTGCCAGCAGCTTAGGGGACAGGGCTTCACCCCTCCACTTT. Amino acids: CASSLGDRASPLHF.

This clonotype was counted ten times or more. This chain links TRBV5-1 with TRBJ2-7; 7 nucleotides agree with TRBD1. Germline V gene data show CDR1 as SGHRS and CDR2 as YFSETQ. Trimming took 5 bases from V and 2 from J; bases not matched to a gene: 7. The CDR3 loop spans 14 amino acids. The CDR3 coding sequence is TGCGCCAGCAGTTCTGTCCAGGGGGCCTACGAGCAGTACTTC. Amino acids: CASSSVQGAYEQYF. Supplemented by reference TRBV5-1 and TRBJ2-7, the full variable domain reads KAGVTQTPRYLIKTRGQQVTLSCSPISGHRSVSWYQQTPGQGLQFLFEYFSETQRNKGNFPGRFSGRQFSNSRSEMNVSTLELGDSALYLCASSSVQGAYEQYFGPGTRLTVT.

Ten or more counts support this clonotype. V gene TRBV29-1 combines with J gene TRBJ2-3; D not resolved. CDR3 length: 13 residues. The germline V and J ends were trimmed by 3 bases and 0 bases, with 7 bases remaining between them. CDR1 SQVTM and CDR2 ANQGSEA come from the germline V gene. This chain's CDR3 is CSVDSPSTDTQYF. For the CDR3, the DNA is TGCAGCGTTGACAGCCCTAGCACAGATACGCAGTATTTT.

This clonotype was seen many times. The chain is built from TRBV18 and TRBJ1-2; no clear D gene. V dropped 6 bases and J dropped 8 bases, with 16 bases sitting between them. Germline V gives CDR1 KGHSH, CDR2 LQKENI. CDR3 length: 13 residues. CDR3 sequence reads: CASSPTDREGYTF. CDR3 DNA: TGTGCCAGCTCTCCCACGGACCGGGAAGGCTACACCTTC.